One and the same sample provided the 28 T cell receptor beta chains below, sequenced in a study of T cell responses to AZD1222 COVID-19 vaccine. Produced via immunoSEQ multiplex PCR; TCRdb's table is partial and in-frame only. The sample holds 95,000 to 150,000 clones; 92% are singletons and the top ten take around 1.7%. Sequencing was performed on peripheral blood, taken on day 0 of AZD1222 vaccination. Source of these receptors: an adult in good health.

This chain connects TRBV7-9 to TRBJ2-3, with TRBD2 matching over 11 bases. This CDR3 contains 16 residues. Trimming cost V 0 bases and J 4 bases; bases outside gene matches: 3. CDR1 and CDR2 from the germline V gene are SEHNR and FQNEAQ (reference sequence). CDR3 DNA: TGTGCCAGCAGCTTAGCTAGCGGGGGGGGTTCAGATACGCAGTATTTT. Protein sequence: CASSLASGGGSDTQYF.

The V gene is TRBV6-5, the J gene TRBJ1-3; TRBD1 matches 11 bases. CDR3 size: 14 residues. V was clipped by 2 bases and J by 8 bases; unmatched bases: 2. The germline V gene encodes CDR1 MNHEY and CDR2 SVGAGI. CDR3: CASSYGQGADTIYF. CDR3 DNA sequence: TGTGCCAGCAGTTACGGACAGGGGGCGGACACCATATATTTT.

This sequence joins TRBV7-3 and TRBJ2-3; the match to TRBD2 covers 8 bases. Germline CDR1 SGHTA, CDR2 FQGTGA. CDR3 length: 16 amino acids. Losses at the gene ends were 3 bases for V and 2 bases for J; bases not matched to a gene: 7. The CDR3 loop is CASSFYSGGITDTQYF. The CDR3 DNA follows: TGTGCCAGCAGCTTTTACAGCGGGGGAATCACAGATACGCAGTATTTT.

This rearrangement joins TRBV24-1 to TRBJ2-3; TRBD2 agrees at 14 bases. This CDR3 comprises 19 residues. Germline V lookup: CDR1 KGHDR, CDR2 SFDVKD. V shed 0 bases and J 4 bases; nucleotides not matched to a gene: 8. The CDR3 sequence: CATSDLGGTSGRRADTQYF. The CDR3 DNA is TGTGCCACCAGTGATTTGGGCGGGACTAGCGGGAGAAGAGCAGATACGCAGTATTTT.

The V and J genes are TRBV19 and TRBJ2-7; possibly TRBD2 for D (6 bases). V lost 11 bases and J 6 bases, leaving 14 bases between the germline ends. CDR1 and CDR2 from the germline V gene are LNHDA and SQIVND (reference sequence). There are 11 residues in the CDR3. This CDR3 is CAPPGVSEQYV. The DNA for the CDR3 is TGTGCCCCCCCGGGGGTATCCGAGCAGTACGTC.

This clone was recorded once. V is TRBV19 and J is TRBJ1-3; a weak D match, TRBD1 (5 bases). Looked up from germline, CDR1 is LNHDA and CDR2 is SQIVND (reference sequence). This CDR3 has 14 amino acids. V was shortened by 6 bases and J by 1 base, with 10 bases between the two germline ends. This CDR3 reads CASRGLGSGNTIYF. In nucleotides, the CDR3 is TGTGCCAGTAGGGGGCTAGGTTCTGGAAACACCATATATTTT.

This chain links TRBV4-1 with TRBJ1-6, with D tentatively TRBD1 (5 bases). The germline V gene encodes CDR1 MGHRA and CDR2 YSYEKL. This CDR3 spans 16 amino acids. With 1 base removed from V and 10 bases from J, the gap between germline ends came to 17 bases. CDR3: CASSQGDGPAQSPLHF. CDR3 nucleotide sequence: TGCGCCAGCAGCCAAGGGGACGGACCAGCCCAATCACCCCTCCACTTT.

The chain recombines TRBV5-1 with TRBJ2-3; 8 bases are shared with TRBD1. The germline V gene has CDR1 SGHRS and CDR2 YFSETQ. V gave up 3 bases and J gave up 5 bases; unmatched junction bases: 5. The CDR3 extends over 14 amino acids. The CDR3 loop reads CASSWGRGQDTQYF. Here the CDR3 DNA reads TGCGCCAGCAGCTGGGGCAGGGGGCAAGATACGCAGTATTTT.

The J gene is TRBJ1-5, the V gene TRBV7-8; tentatively, D is TRBD1 (5 bases). V lost 2 bases and J 8 bases, leaving 22 bases between the germline ends. The CDR3 spans 17 residues. Germline values: CDR1 SGHVS, CDR2 FQNEAQ. CDR3 region: CASSLSSPGRGGEPQHF. DNA for the CDR3: TGTGCCAGCAGCTTATCTAGTCCAGGGCGAGGAGGAGAGCCCCAGCATTTT. The entire variable domain, with the rest obtained from reference TRBV7-8 and TRBJ1-5, is as follows: GAGVSQSPRYKVAKRGQDVALRCDPISGHVSLFWYQQALGQGPEFLTYFQNEAQLDKSGLPSDRFFAERPEGSVSTLKIQRTQQEDSAVYLCASSLSSPGRGGEPQHFGDGTRLSIL.

Details on this clone: The junction differs from germline at one of its ends, possibly a read error. This chain uses TRBV18 with TRBJ2-7; D not certain. The CDR3 is made up of 13 amino acids. Germline V gene lookup returns CDR1 KGHSH and CDR2 LQKENI. CDR3 amino acids: CASSPGPPMSSDF. For the CDR3, the DNA is TGTGCCAGCTCTCCCGGTCCGCCGATGAGCAGTGACTTC.

The chain employs TRBV7-2 and TRBJ2-2; D is uncertain. Trimming stripped 3 bases from V and 0 bases from J, with 8 bases between. The germline V gene encodes CDR1 SGHTA and CDR2 FQGNSA. The CDR3 runs 15 residues. The CDR3 DNA follows: TGTGCCAGCAGCTTTGGCGGAACGAACACCGGGGAGCTGTTTTTT. It encodes CASSFGGTNTGELFF.

About this clone itself: An end of the junction does not agree with germline; a read error may underlie this. The rearrangement joins TRBV30 to TRBJ1-2; D remains ambiguous. Germline CDR1 is GTSNPN and CDR2 is SVGIG (reference sequence). The CDR3 has 11 residues. The CDR3 sequence is CAWSAAYSYTF. In DNA form, the CDR3 reads TGTGCCTGGAGTGCGGCCTATAGCTACACCTTC.

This clone was picked up one time. The rearrangement joins TRBV7-3 to TRBJ2-2, with no clear D. Germline values: CDR1 SGHTA, CDR2 FQGTGA. Trimming shortened V by 7 bases and J by 4 bases, and 7 bases separated the two germline ends. The CDR3 has 12 residues. The CDR3 nucleotides read TGTGCCAGCACCCAAGGCACCGGGGAGCTGTTTTTT. Translation gives CASTQGTGELFF.

The V gene is TRBV6-5, the J gene TRBJ1-1; the D is unclear. Germline V CDR1 and CDR2: MNHEY, SVGAGI. The CDR3 covers 13 residues. Trimming stripped 5 bases from V and 0 bases from J, with 7 bases between. Written as DNA, the CDR3 is TGTGCCAGCAGTAACAACTTGAACACTGAAGCTTTCTTT. This gives the protein CASSNNLNTEAFF.

This rearrangement joins TRBV11-3 to TRBJ2-2, with D perhaps matching TRBD2 (5 bases). The CDR3 is made up of 15 amino acids. Germline V gene data show CDR1 as SGHNT and CDR2 as YENEEA. V shed 1 base and J shed 4 bases, with 10 bases lying between them. This chain's CDR3 is CASSLGWTVTGELFF. In DNA form, the CDR3 reads TGTGCCAGCAGCTTAGGTTGGACTGTCACCGGGGAGCTGTTTTTT. The full variable domain, its missing parts supplied by reference TRBV11-3 and TRBJ2-2, is EAGVVQSPRYKIIEKKQPVAFWCNPISGHNTLYWYLQNLGQGPELLIRYENEEAVDDSQLPKDRFSAERLKGVDSTLKIQPAELGDSAVYLCASSLGWTVTGELFFGEGSRLTVL.

To note about this clone: At one of its ends the junction is not consistent with the germline gene, which may arise from a read error. The chain couples TRBV7-3 to TRBJ2-1, with D maybe TRBD1 (6 bases). The CDR3 is made up of 13 amino acids. The V gene's germline CDR1 is SGHTA and CDR2 FQGTGA. The CDR3 DNA is TGTGCCAGCAGCATAACAGGGTCGGAGGTGCAGTTCTTC. This codes for CASSITGSEVQFF.

The gene calls are TRBV5-6 and TRBJ1-3; D call uncertain. V was clipped by 4 bases and J by 0 bases, with 8 bases between them. The CDR3 extends over 14 amino acids. Germline V gene sequence: CDR1 SGHDT, CDR2 YYEEEE. CDR3 amino acids: CASSPGFSGNTIYF. The CDR3 DNA reads TGTGCCAGCAGCCCGGGATTCTCTGGAAACACCATATATTTT.

The J gene is TRBJ1-2, the V gene TRBV5-6, with a weak D call TRBD1 (5 bases). Deletions cut 6 bases from V and 8 bases from J, with 14 bases between. Germline lookup yields CDR1 SGHDT and CDR2 YYEEEE. The CDR3 extends over 12 amino acids. The CDR3 DNA is TGTGCCAGCACCCCTGGGGGGAACGGCTACACCTTC. Amino acid sequence: CASTPGGNGYTF.

The chain carries TRBV21-1 and TRBJ2-1; TRBD2, the D gene given by the table, was not confirmed from the DNA. TRBV21-1 is marked as a pseudogene. This CDR3 is 16 amino acids long. The DNA of the CDR3 is TGTGCCAGCAGCAAATTTCGGGGAGGGAGTGGGGATGAGCAGTTCTTC. Translation: CASSKFRGGSGDEQFF.

The chain has TRBV2 and TRBJ2-2, with 7 bases identical to TRBD1. This CDR3 contains 15 residues. Germline lookup yields CDR1 SNHLY and CDR2 FYNNEI. V was pared by 8 bases and J by 0 bases, with 6 bases of the junction left unmatched. The CDR3, as DNA: TGTGCCAGCCGAACAGGGGCTGCGAACACCGGGGAGCTGTTTTTT. Its protein is CASRTGAANTGELFF. Using reference TRBV2 and TRBJ2-2 for the parts outside the CDR3, the full variable domain is EPEVTQTPSHQVTQMGQEVILRCVPISNHLYFYWYRQILGQKVEFLVSFYNNEISEKSEIFDDQFSVERPDGSNFTLKIRSTKLEDSAMYFCASRTGAANTGELFFGEGSRLTVL.

The rearrangement joins TRBV5-1 to TRBJ2-7, with a weak D call TRBD1 (5 bases). Looked up from germline, CDR1 is SGHRS and CDR2 is YFSETQ. The CDR3 is made up of 13 amino acids. V was pared by 4 bases and J by 3 bases, with 11 bases between. The CDR3 bases are TGCGCCAGCAGCGTGACAGAACTCTACGAGCAGTACTTC. Protein sequence: CASSVTELYEQYF.

The V call is TRBV18, the J call TRBJ2-7, with D tentatively TRBD1 or TRBD2 (5 bases each). Trimming pared 0 bases from V and 7 bases from J, leaving 19 bases between. Germline loops: CDR1 KGHSH, CDR2 LQKENI. The length of the CDR3 is 16 residues. This CDR3 reads CASSPPGGDRRREQYF. CDR3 coding DNA: TGTGCCAGCTCACCACCGGGTGGGGACCGACGACGGGAGCAGTACTTC.

The CDR3 is CASSPRTGGSSYEQYF. CDR3 DNA sequence: TGTGCCAGCTCACCAAGGACAGGGGGTAGCTCCTACGAGCAGTACTTC. The chain has TRBV18 and TRBJ2-7; 10 positions agree with TRBD1. Looked up from germline, CDR1 is KGHSH and CDR2 is LQKENI. The CDR3 extends over 16 amino acids. After removal of 2 bases from V and 0 bases from J, the junction contained 4 bases not matched to a gene. The full variable domain, its missing parts supplied by reference TRBV18 and TRBJ2-7, is NAGVMQNPRHLVRRRGQEARLRCSPMKGHSHVYWYRQLPEEGLKFMVYLQKENIIDESGMPKERFSAEFPKEGPSILRIQQVVRGDSAAYFCASSPRTGGSSYEQYFGPGTRLTVT.

The chain links TRBV30 to TRBJ1-6; D remains unclear. Per germline, CDR1 GTSNPN and CDR2 SVGIG (reference sequence). With 0 bases removed from V and 10 bases from J, the gap between germline ends came to 13 bases. This CDR3 has 14 residues. CDR3 residues: CAWSVRQAASPLHF. Here the CDR3 DNA reads TGTGCCTGGAGTGTACGTCAGGCCGCCTCACCCCTCCACTTT.

The chain links TRBV7-9 to TRBJ2-5; D may match TRBD1 or TRBD2 (5 bases each). Germline-derived CDR1 and CDR2 are SEHNR and FQNEAQ (reference sequence). V was shortened by 8 bases and J by 0 bases, with 19 bases between the two germline ends. The CDR3 contains 16 residues. The CDR3 coding sequence is TGTGCCAGCCCCCTAGAGGGGCAGAATAACCAAGAGACCCAGTACTTC. Amino acids: CASPLEGQNNQETQYF.

This clone was counted a single time. The rearrangement uses TRBV5-1 and TRBJ2-2; weak D call: TRBD2 (6 bases). Trimming stripped 1 base from V and 6 bases from J, with 10 bases between. In germline, CDR1 is SGHRS, CDR2 YFSETQ. The CDR3 has 14 amino acids. CDR3 DNA sequence: TGCGCCAGCAGCTTGCCCAGGGAGGCCGGGGAGCTGTTTTTT. As protein: CASSLPREAGELFF.

The chain employs TRBV7-9 and TRBJ1-2; perhaps TRBD1 as D (5 bases). V gave up 3 bases and J gave up 4 bases, with 18 bases separating them. The CDR3 sequence is 16 residues long. CDR1 SEHNR and CDR2 FQNEAQ come from the germline V gene (reference sequence). The CDR3 bases are TGTGCCAGCAGCTTTGGGGCCACAGAGGGCGGCTATGGCTACACCTTC. Translation: CASSFGATEGGYGYTF.

Note on this clone: Within the sample, other DNA sequences also encode this same CDR3. The chain links TRBV12-3 or TRBV12-4 to TRBJ1-2; D perhaps matches TRBD1 (5 bases). V lost 3 bases to trimming and J lost 5 bases, with 10 bases between them. The CDR3 has 13 amino acids. The CDR3 DNA sequence: TGTGCCAGCAGTTTCCGGGGCGCTTATGGCTACACCTTC. It is translated as CASSFRGAYGYTF.